These T cell receptor beta chains were read from a single sample in a study of CD8 T cells in Susac syndrome. TCRdb called the immunoSEQ multiplex PCR reads again in MiXCR, with one record for every CDR3 protein. The data show about 160,000 distinct CDR3 sequences, with about 90% seen just once and about 0.073% held by the top ten. Sequencing was performed on CD4+ T cells from PBMCs. The receptors stem from a human donor in good health. CDR3s include the opening cysteine and the closing phenylalanine or tryptophan. The order of the fields is D gene, CDR3 length, clone size, V gene, J gene, CDR3 DNA, CDR3 protein. D genes are given only for firm matches. Clone size is given for some rows only: seen once, a few or many times, or a class if the clone is expanded.

d_call: NA; cdr3_length: 15; clone_size: NA; v_call: TRBV20-1; j_call: TRBJ2-6; cdr3_nt: TGCAGTGCTGGGGGTGGGGGCTCTGGGGCCAACGTCCTGACTTTC; cdr3_aa: CSAGGGGSGANVLTF
d_call: NA; cdr3_length: 14; clone_size: NA; v_call: TRBV7-8; j_call: TRBJ2-1; cdr3_nt: TGTGCCAGCAGCCCGCGGGTCCCCCCTAAAGGGCAGTTCTTC; cdr3_aa: CASSPRVPPKGQFF
d_call: NA; cdr3_length: 13; clone_size: NA; v_call: TRBV2; j_call: TRBJ2-1; cdr3_nt: TGTGCCAGCAGTAACAGGGTTTCAAATGAGCAGTTCTTC; cdr3_aa: CASSNRVSNEQFF
d_call: TRBD2; cdr3_length: 15; clone_size: NA; v_call: TRBV20-1; j_call: TRBJ2-1; cdr3_nt: TGCAGTGCTAGAGTAGCACAGCGGGAGAGTAATGAGCAGTTCTTC; cdr3_aa: CSARVAQRESNEQFF
d_call: NA; cdr3_length: 13; clone_size: NA; v_call: TRBV30; j_call: TRBJ2-5; cdr3_nt: TGTGCCTGGAAGGCACCTGGCCAAGAGACCCAGTACTTC; cdr3_aa: CAWKAPGQETQYF
d_call: NA; cdr3_length: 12; clone_size: NA; v_call: TRBV12-3/TRBV12-4; j_call: TRBJ2-3; cdr3_nt: TGTGCCAGCACCGAGACCGGAGATACGCAGTATTTT; cdr3_aa: CASTETGDTQYF
d_call: TRBD1; cdr3_length: 15; clone_size: NA; v_call: TRBV29-1; j_call: TRBJ2-5; cdr3_nt: TGCAGCGTTGCTCCCGGGACAGGGGGCGGAGAGACCCAGTACTTC; cdr3_aa: CSVAPGTGGGETQYF
d_call: NA; cdr3_length: 15; clone_size: NA; v_call: TRBV28; j_call: TRBJ1-5; cdr3_nt: TGTGCCAGCAGTCCCCGACATCGGGTAGAACAGCCCCAGCATTTT; cdr3_aa: CASSPRHRVEQPQHF
d_call: NA; cdr3_length: 11; clone_size: NA; v_call: TRBV20-1; j_call: TRBJ1-2; cdr3_nt: TGCAGTGCTGGAGATTTCTATGGCTACACCTTC; cdr3_aa: CSAGDFYGYTF
d_call: TRBD2; cdr3_length: 18; clone_size: NA; v_call: TRBV3-1; j_call: TRBJ2-5; cdr3_nt: TGTGCCAGCAGCCAAAGGGGACTAGCGGGAGTAGGACAAGAGACCCAGTACTTC; cdr3_aa: CASSQRGLAGVGQETQYF
d_call: NA; cdr3_length: 14; clone_size: NA; v_call: TRBV19; j_call: TRBJ1-6; cdr3_nt: TGTGCCAGTAGTATTGGAGGAGAAAATTCACCCCTCCACTTT; cdr3_aa: CASSIGGENSPLHF
d_call: TRBD1; cdr3_length: 14; clone_size: NA; v_call: TRBV9; j_call: TRBJ2-7; cdr3_nt: TGTGCCAGCAGCCCCCAGGCAGGGGGCTCCGAGCAGTACTTC; cdr3_aa: CASSPQAGGSEQYF
d_call: TRBD2; cdr3_length: 19; clone_size: NA; v_call: TRBV27; j_call: TRBJ2-2; cdr3_nt: TGTGCCAGCAGTTTAAGTGGGCTAGCGGAGACCGCGAACACCGGGGAGCTGTTTTTT; cdr3_aa: CASSLSGLAETANTGELFF
d_call: NA; cdr3_length: 14; clone_size: once; v_call: TRBV25-1; j_call: TRBJ1-6; cdr3_nt: TGTGCCAGCAGTGAACGAACAGGTCGATCGCCCCTCCACTTT; cdr3_aa: CASSERTGRSPLHF
d_call: NA; cdr3_length: 14; clone_size: NA; v_call: TRBV29-1; j_call: TRBJ1-1; cdr3_nt: TGCAGCGTTGATTCGACAGTCATGAACACTGAAGCTTTCTTT; cdr3_aa: CSVDSTVMNTEAFF
d_call: NA; cdr3_length: 12; clone_size: NA; v_call: TRBV29-1; j_call: TRBJ1-3; cdr3_nt: TGCAGCGTTGGACAGGACCGAGGCACCATATATTTT; cdr3_aa: CSVGQDRGTIYF
d_call: NA; cdr3_length: 13; clone_size: NA; v_call: TRBV20-1; j_call: TRBJ2-1; cdr3_nt: TGCAGTGCTAGAGATCGGACTAACAATGAGCAGTTCTTC; cdr3_aa: CSARDRTNNEQFF
d_call: NA; cdr3_length: 17; clone_size: once; v_call: TRBV3-1; j_call: TRBJ2-6; cdr3_nt: TGTGCCAGCAGCCACTCCGCAGGCCCCTCTGGGGCCAACGTCCTGACTTTC; cdr3_aa: CASSHSAGPSGANVLTF
d_call: NA; cdr3_length: 16; clone_size: NA; v_call: TRBV20-1; j_call: TRBJ1-3; cdr3_nt: TGCAGTGTACAAGGGGGGACGGGTTCGGCTGGAAACACCATATATTTT; cdr3_aa: CSVQGGTGSAGNTIYF
d_call: TRBD2; cdr3_length: 17; clone_size: NA; v_call: TRBV27; j_call: TRBJ2-1; cdr3_nt: TGTGCCAGCAGTCGCCTAAGGGCGGGAGGGCCCTACAATGAGCAGTTCTTC; cdr3_aa: CASSRLRAGGPYNEQFF
d_call: TRBD1; cdr3_length: 15; clone_size: NA; v_call: TRBV5-1; j_call: TRBJ1-1; cdr3_nt: TGCGCCAGCAGCTGGGGGGACAGGGGAAGAGGTGAAGCTTTCTTT; cdr3_aa: CASSWGDRGRGEAFF
d_call: TRBD1; cdr3_length: 16; clone_size: NA; v_call: TRBV12-3/TRBV12-4; j_call: TRBJ2-4; cdr3_nt: TGTGCCAGCAGTCCCGGGACAGGGATCGCCAAAAACATTCAGTACTTC; cdr3_aa: CASSPGTGIAKNIQYF
d_call: NA; cdr3_length: 10; clone_size: NA; v_call: TRBV29-1; j_call: TRBJ2-3; cdr3_nt: TGCAGCGTTCGTACAGATACGCAGTATTTT; cdr3_aa: CSVRTDTQYF
d_call: NA; cdr3_length: 10; clone_size: NA; v_call: TRBV28; j_call: TRBJ1-2; cdr3_nt: TGTGCCAGCAGTCGCGATGGCTACACCTTC; cdr3_aa: CASSRDGYTF
d_call: NA; cdr3_length: 15; clone_size: NA; v_call: TRBV2; j_call: TRBJ2-5; cdr3_nt: TGTGCCAGCATGGGGGGGGCACCGTACCAAGAGACCCAGTACTTC; cdr3_aa: CASMGGAPYQETQYF
d_call: NA; cdr3_length: 15; clone_size: NA; v_call: TRBV28; j_call: TRBJ1-2; cdr3_nt: TGTGCCAGCAGTCCCGGACCAACGCTCCACACGGGCTACACCTTC; cdr3_aa: CASSPGPTLHTGYTF
d_call: NA; cdr3_length: 14; clone_size: NA; v_call: TRBV5-1; j_call: TRBJ1-2; cdr3_nt: TGCGCCAGCAGCGGGGCCTTTGATGGGGGTGGCTACACCTTC; cdr3_aa: CASSGAFDGGGYTF
d_call: NA; cdr3_length: 14; clone_size: NA; v_call: TRBV7-3; j_call: TRBJ2-7; cdr3_nt: TGTGCCAGCAGCTTAAATGGGAGGCTGAACGAGCAGTACTTC; cdr3_aa: CASSLNGRLNEQYF
d_call: TRBD1; cdr3_length: 15; clone_size: NA; v_call: TRBV5-1; j_call: TRBJ1-1; cdr3_nt: TGCGCCAGCAGCTCCGGGACAGGGCTGAACCCTGAAGCTTTCTTT; cdr3_aa: CASSSGTGLNPEAFF
d_call: NA; cdr3_length: 15; clone_size: NA; v_call: TRBV5-1; j_call: TRBJ2-2; cdr3_nt: TGCGCCAGCAGCCCCCCGGGGTACCGCACCGGGGAGCTGTTTTTT; cdr3_aa: CASSPPGYRTGELFF
d_call: NA; cdr3_length: 15; clone_size: NA; v_call: TRBV5-4; j_call: TRBJ2-2; cdr3_nt: TGTGCCAGCAGCTTGGGACGGCGGAACACCGGGGAGCTGTTTTTT; cdr3_aa: CASSLGRRNTGELFF
d_call: NA; cdr3_length: 17; clone_size: once; v_call: TRBV7-3; j_call: TRBJ1-1; cdr3_nt: TGTGCCAGCAGTTTACCTTACGCGGAGGGATCAAACACTGAAGCTTTCTTT; cdr3_aa: CASSLPYAEGSNTEAFF
d_call: NA; cdr3_length: 14; clone_size: NA; v_call: TRBV21-1; j_call: TRBJ2-3; cdr3_nt: TGTGCCAGCAGCAAGGACAGGGTTCAAGATACGCAGTATTTT; cdr3_aa: CASSKDRVQDTQYF
d_call: NA; cdr3_length: 14; clone_size: NA; v_call: TRBV18; j_call: TRBJ1-2; cdr3_nt: TGTGCCAGCTCACCGAATGACGGGGGCTTCGGCTACACCTTC; cdr3_aa: CASSPNDGGFGYTF
d_call: TRBD1; cdr3_length: 14; clone_size: NA; v_call: TRBV30; j_call: TRBJ1-1; cdr3_nt: TGTGCCTGGAGTGTACGACAGGGGGACACTGAAGCTTTCTTT; cdr3_aa: CAWSVRQGDTEAFF
d_call: NA; cdr3_length: 15; clone_size: NA; v_call: TRBV2; j_call: TRBJ1-6; cdr3_nt: TGTGCCAGCAGTGAGATTGGGCAGGAGAATTCACCCCTCCACTTT; cdr3_aa: CASSEIGQENSPLHF
d_call: NA; cdr3_length: 12; clone_size: NA; v_call: TRBV10-3; j_call: TRBJ1-6; cdr3_nt: TGTGCCGTAGGGACCTCAACTTCACCCCTCCACTTT; cdr3_aa: CAVGTSTSPLHF
d_call: NA; cdr3_length: 14; clone_size: NA; v_call: TRBV6-2/TRBV6-3; j_call: TRBJ1-1; cdr3_nt: TGTGCCATCAACAATGGGCAGGGCTACACTGAAGCTTTCTTT; cdr3_aa: CAINNGQGYTEAFF
d_call: NA; cdr3_length: 16; clone_size: few; v_call: TRBV23-1; j_call: TRBJ1-1; cdr3_nt: TGCGCCAGCAGTCAATCGACCGGCGGGAGGAACACTGAAGCTTTCTTT; cdr3_aa: CASSQSTGGRNTEAFF
d_call: TRBD1; cdr3_length: 16; clone_size: NA; v_call: TRBV27; j_call: TRBJ1-1; cdr3_nt: TGTGCCAGCAGTCCAGGACAGGGATACATGAACACTGAAGCTTTCTTT; cdr3_aa: CASSPGQGYMNTEAFF
d_call: NA; cdr3_length: 14; clone_size: NA; v_call: TRBV11-2; j_call: TRBJ2-4; cdr3_nt: TGTGCCAGCAGCTTAGGGAAAAGGAAAAACATTCAGTACTTC; cdr3_aa: CASSLGKRKNIQYF
d_call: NA; cdr3_length: 13; clone_size: NA; v_call: TRBV27; j_call: TRBJ1-1; cdr3_nt: TGTGCCAGCAGTAGGATTGAAAGCACTGAAGCTTTCTTT; cdr3_aa: CASSRIESTEAFF
d_call: TRBD1; cdr3_length: 12; clone_size: once; v_call: TRBV12-3/TRBV12-4; j_call: TRBJ1-2; cdr3_nt: TGTGCCAGCCGGGGACAGGGGAATGGCTACACCTTC; cdr3_aa: CASRGQGNGYTF
d_call: NA; cdr3_length: 12; clone_size: NA; v_call: TRBV29-1; j_call: TRBJ2-7; cdr3_nt: TGCAGCGTTGGGGTCCTCTCCTACGAGCAGTACTTC; cdr3_aa: CSVGVLSYEQYF
d_call: TRBD1; cdr3_length: 15; clone_size: NA; v_call: TRBV20-1; j_call: TRBJ1-6; cdr3_nt: TGCAGTGCCGGGACAGGGGGACGATATAATTCACCCCTCCACTTT; cdr3_aa: CSAGTGGRYNSPLHF
d_call: TRBD1; cdr3_length: 14; clone_size: NA; v_call: TRBV10-1; j_call: TRBJ1-1; cdr3_nt: TGCGCCAGCAGTGAGCCCGGGACAGGCACTGAAGCTTTCTTT; cdr3_aa: CASSEPGTGTEAFF
d_call: TRBD2; cdr3_length: 14; clone_size: NA; v_call: TRBV20-1; j_call: TRBJ2-1; cdr3_nt: TGCAGTGCTAGACTCGTAGCGGGAGGAAGCGAGCAGTTCTTC; cdr3_aa: CSARLVAGGSEQFF
d_call: TRBD1; cdr3_length: 15; clone_size: NA; v_call: TRBV4-1; j_call: TRBJ1-5; cdr3_nt: TGCGCCAGCAGCCGGATGGTCCAGGGGGTTCAGCCCCAGCATTTT; cdr3_aa: CASSRMVQGVQPQHF
d_call: NA; cdr3_length: 15; clone_size: few; v_call: TRBV10-3; j_call: TRBJ2-7; cdr3_nt: TGTGCCATCAGTGTTGACAGTTCCAGAGCCTACGAGCAGTACTTC; cdr3_aa: CAISVDSSRAYEQYF
d_call: NA; cdr3_length: 15; clone_size: NA; v_call: TRBV6-2/TRBV6-3; j_call: TRBJ1-5; cdr3_nt: TGTGCCAGCAGTACATACCTGGGACTTAATCAGCCCCAGCATTTT; cdr3_aa: CASSTYLGLNQPQHF
d_call: TRBD1; cdr3_length: 15; clone_size: NA; v_call: TRBV5-1; j_call: TRBJ1-5; cdr3_nt: TGCGCCAGCAGCCAGGGGACAGGGTCGGAGCAGCCCCAGCATTTT; cdr3_aa: CASSQGTGSEQPQHF
d_call: NA; cdr3_length: 12; clone_size: NA; v_call: TRBV10-2; j_call: TRBJ2-7; cdr3_nt: TGCGCCAGCAGCAAGACGGGGTACGAGCAGTACTTC; cdr3_aa: CASSKTGYEQYF
d_call: NA; cdr3_length: 16; clone_size: NA; v_call: TRBV6-2/TRBV6-3; j_call: TRBJ2-1; cdr3_nt: TGTGCCAGCAGTTACACTGATAGCGGATCTTACAATGAGCAGTTCTTC; cdr3_aa: CASSYTDSGSYNEQFF